This record concerns one TCR beta chain sequence. This record comes from a study of identical twins. TCRdb independently ran MiXCR on the 5' RACE reads; one entry per CDR3 protein. The data contain approximately 670,000 distinct CDR3 sequences, around 5.7% of them seen just once; the ten biggest clones take up 1.5% to 2%. Trimming left V 4 bases short and J 6 bases short, with 10 bases between. The CDR3 extends over 13 amino acids. The germline V gene encodes CDR1 LGHDT and CDR2 YNNKEL (reference sequence). The sequence came from a man between 18 and 29 years old in good health. Sequenced input: naive T cells sorted from blood. The gene calls are TRBV3-1 and TRBJ2-1, with unresolved D. CDR3 in amino acids: CASSLEYPNEQFF. The CDR3 DNA reads as TGTGCCAGCAGCCTGGAGTACCCCAATGAGCAGTTCTTC.